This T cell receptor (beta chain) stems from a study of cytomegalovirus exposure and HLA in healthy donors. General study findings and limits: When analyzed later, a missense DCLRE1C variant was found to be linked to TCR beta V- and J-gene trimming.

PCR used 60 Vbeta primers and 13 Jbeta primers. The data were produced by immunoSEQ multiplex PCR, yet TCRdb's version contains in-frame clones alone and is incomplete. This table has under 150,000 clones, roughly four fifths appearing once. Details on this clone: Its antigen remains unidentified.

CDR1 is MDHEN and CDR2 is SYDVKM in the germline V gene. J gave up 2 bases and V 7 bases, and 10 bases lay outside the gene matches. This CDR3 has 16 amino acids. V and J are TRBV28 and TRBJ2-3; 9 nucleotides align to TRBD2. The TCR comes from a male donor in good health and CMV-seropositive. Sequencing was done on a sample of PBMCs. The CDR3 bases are TGTGCCAGCAACCAAGGGCGGGAGGGCGACACAGATACGCAGTATTTT. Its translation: CASNQGREGDTDTQYF. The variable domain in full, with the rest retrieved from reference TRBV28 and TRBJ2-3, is DVKVTQSSRYLVKRTGEKVFLECVQDMDHENMFWYRQDPGLGLRLIYFSYDVKMKEKGDIPEGYSVSREKKERFSLILESASTNQTSMYLCASNQGREGDTDTQYFGPGTRLTVL.